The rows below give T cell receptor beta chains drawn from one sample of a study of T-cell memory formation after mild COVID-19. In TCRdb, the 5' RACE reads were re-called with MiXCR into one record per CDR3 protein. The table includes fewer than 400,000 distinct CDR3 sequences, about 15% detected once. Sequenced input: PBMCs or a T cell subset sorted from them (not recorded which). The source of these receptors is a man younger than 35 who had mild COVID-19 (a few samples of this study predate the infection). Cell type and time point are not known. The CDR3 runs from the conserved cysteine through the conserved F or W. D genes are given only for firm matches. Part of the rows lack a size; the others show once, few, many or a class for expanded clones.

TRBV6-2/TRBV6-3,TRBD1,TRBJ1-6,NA,TGTGCCAGCAGTCGGACAGGGGGCCGTAATTCACCCCTCCACTTT,CASSRTGGRNSPLHF
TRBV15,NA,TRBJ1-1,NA,TGTGCCACCAGCAGAGATGGCGGGAGCCAGGCTTTCTTT,CATSRDGGSQAFF
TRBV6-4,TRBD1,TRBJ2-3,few,TGTGCCAGCAGGCCGGGACAGAGTAGCACAGATACGCAGTATTTT,CASRPGQSSTDTQYF
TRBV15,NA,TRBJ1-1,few,TGTGCCACCAGCAGAGTTCGGCGGTTAATCACTGAAGCTTTCTTT,CATSRVRRLITEAFF
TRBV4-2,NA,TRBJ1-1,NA,TGTGCCAGCAGCCAAGACTCGGGGCACACTGAAGCTTTCTTT,CASSQDSGHTEAFF
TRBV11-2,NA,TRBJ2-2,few,TGTGCCAGCAGCCCACCCCCTTTATCCGGGGAGCTGTTTTTT,CASSPPPLSGELFF
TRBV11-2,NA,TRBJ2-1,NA,TGTGCCAGCAGCTTAGATCCCGGGCCCCATCCGTTCTTC,CASSLDPGPHPFF
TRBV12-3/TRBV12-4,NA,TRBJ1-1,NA,TGTGCCAGCAGTTTCAGGGAGGGCACTGAAGCTTTCTTT,CASSFREGTEAFF
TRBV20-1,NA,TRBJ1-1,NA,TGCAGTGCTAGAATCCCGGGAAGAACTGAAGCTTTCTTT,CSARIPGRTEAFF
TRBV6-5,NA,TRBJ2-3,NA,TGTGCCAGCAGTGCCCGGCTAGCGCCGATGGTAGATACGCAGTATTTT,CASSARLAPMVDTQYF
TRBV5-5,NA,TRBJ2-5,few,TGTGCCAGCAGCCAGACAGTCGAAGAGACCCAGTACTTC,CASSQTVEETQYF
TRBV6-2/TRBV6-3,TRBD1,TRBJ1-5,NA,TGTGCCAGCAGTTACTCGATCGCCTCGGGACAGTCTATGTATCAGCCCCAGCATTTT,CASSYSIASGQSMYQPQHF
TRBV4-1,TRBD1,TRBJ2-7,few,TGCGCCAGCAGCCAAGCGGACAGGGGCCAGAACGAGCAGTACTTC,CASSQADRGQNEQYF
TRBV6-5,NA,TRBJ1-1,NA,TGTGCCAGCAGTTTACAGGGTTCCGGCACTGAAGCTTTCTTT,CASSLQGSGTEAFF
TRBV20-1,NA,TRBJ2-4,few,TGCAGTGCTGCCAGGGACATAGCCAAAAACATTCAGTACTTC,CSAARDIAKNIQYF
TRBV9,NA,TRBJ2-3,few,TGTGCCAGCAGCGCTGACGGGGGTGAGACAGATACGCAGTATTTT,CASSADGGETDTQYF
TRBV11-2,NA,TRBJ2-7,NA,TGTGCCAGCAGCCCCCTCGGTGACCCTCGGAACGAGCAGTACTTC,CASSPLGDPRNEQYF